The following is a T cell receptor (beta chain) sequence with its context. Its antigen is currently unknown. These data belong to a study of OX40 agonist ivuxolimab in advanced cancers. Whole-study context: Participants, approximately 83% male, averaged roughly 55 years of age, ranging from roughly 23 to 80. General study findings and limits: The study did not work out the antigen specificity of the expanded peripheral T cells. At 0.1 to 3.0 mg/kg and by week 6, clonal expansion occurred in CD4+ and CD8+ blood T cells.

Only in-frame clones appear in the TCRdb table, and some are missing; sequencing was by immunoSEQ multiplex PCR. The sample holds roughly 69,000 clones, just under 85% seen once. The CDR3 covers 17 residues. Germline values: CDR1 LNHDA, CDR2 SQIVND (reference sequence). The ends were cut back, 4 bases at V and 4 bases at J, with 22 bases in the middle. This material consisted of CD4+ or CD8+ T cells sorted from blood, taken in a trial of the OX40 agonist ivuxolimab. The sequence came from an adult with an advanced solid tumor such as melanoma, head and neck, liver or kidney cancer. V gene TRBV19 combines with J gene TRBJ1-2, with a weak D call TRBD1 (5 bases). This chain's CDR3 is CASSTIRFTTGPYGYTF. The DNA of the CDR3 is TGTGCCAGTAGTACAATAAGGTTTACCACAGGTCCCTATGGCTACACCTTC.